This T cell receptor (beta chain) appears in the sequencing data of a study of blood T cell repertoires in COVID-19. Overall study: Samples came from the United States, Italy and Spain, spanning acute and convalescent COVID-19. PBMCs, B-cell-depleted T cells, or T cells were the source of the cDNA or gDNA that made up the material.

In the authors' workflow: Reference gene primer amplification gave estimated nucleated cell counts. Libraries were prepared by immunoSEQ multiplex PCR; TCRdb keeps only in-frame clonotypes and omits some of them. The V and J calls and clone size are taken from that table; D and trimming were inferred from the DNA. The table lists 100,000 to 150,000 clones, around 85% of them singletons. Germline loops: CDR1 SGHRS, CDR2 YFSETQ. V lost 3 bases and J lost 4, with 19 bases in between. The CDR3 sequence is 16 residues long. Sample: peripheral blood. This chain joins TRBV5-1 and TRBJ1-1; D may be TRBD1 (5 bases). The clonotype was recovered from a man between 65 and 85 years old who had recovered from COVID-19. CDR3 nucleotides: TGCGCCAGCAGCTCCAACTACAGGTCCCGTGGCACTGAAGCTTTCTTT. Translated: CASSSNYRSRGTEAFF.